The 31 T cell receptor beta chains below all came from one sample that was sequenced in a study of blood T cell repertoires in COVID-19 (dated by TCRdb to the early 2020s). The method behind the library was the immunoSEQ multiplex PCR assay. The source is immuneACCESS, and TCRdb retained only in-frame sequences with V and J called. Part of the clones is not carried over; for the studies checked, unresolved V genes explain less than half of this, and the remainder is unexplained. The sample contains roughly 400,000 clones, about 87% of them found a single time. The ten largest account for approximately 10% of the sample. Sample: PBMCs or T cells enriched from blood (not recorded which). Every receptor here comes from a woman between 50 and 59 years old who had recovered from COVID-19.

The chain carries TRBV5-5 and TRBJ2-1; D may be TRBD2 (6 bases). This CDR3 has 13 residues. The V gene's germline CDR1 is SGHKS and CDR2 YYEKEE (reference sequence). V lost 0 bases to trimming and J lost 9 bases, with 10 bases between them. CDR3 loop: CASSLVGSGEQFF. The CDR3, as DNA: TGTGCCAGCAGCTTGGTCGGGAGCGGTGAGCAGTTCTTC.

This chain uses TRBV7-6 with TRBJ2-7, with TRBD2 as a possible D gene (6 bases). The CDR3 totals 15 residues. Germline CDR1 is SGHVS and CDR2 is FNYEAQ. The V and J ends lost 5 bases and 2 bases respectively, with 16 bases between them. The CDR3 bases are TGTGCCAGCAGCCCGTCCAGCGGGCTTACCTACGAGCAGTACTTC. Translation: CASSPSSGLTYEQYF.

This clone was seen at least ten times. This chain links TRBV2 with TRBJ1-2; D remains unclear. The CDR3 contains 15 residues. Between the trimmed V and J ends, which lost 2 bases and 1 base, there was a span of 11 bases. CDR1 is SNHLY and CDR2 is FYNNEI in the germline V gene. The CDR3 DNA reads as TGTGCCAGCAGTGAACAGGCAGGCCGTAACTATGGCTACACCTTC. Translating it yields CASSEQAGRNYGYTF. Combining the CDR3 with reference TRBV2 and TRBJ1-2 gives the whole variable domain EPEVTQTPSHQVTQMGQEVILRCVPISNHLYFYWYRQILGQKVEFLVSFYNNEISEKSEIFDDQFSVERPDGSNFTLKIRSTKLEDSAMYFCASSEQAGRNYGYTFGSGTRLTVV.

The chain has TRBV5-4 and TRBJ1-2; D is perhaps TRBD1 (5 bases). V lost 4 bases, J lost 3 bases, and 13 bases lay in between. CDR1 is SGHNT and CDR2 is YYREEE in the germline V gene (reference sequence). The CDR3 covers 14 residues. CDR3 loop: CASSGGAADYGYTF. The CDR3 DNA sequence: TGTGCCAGCAGCGGTGGGGCAGCCGACTATGGCTACACCTTC. The full variable domain, completed using reference TRBV5-4 and TRBJ1-2, is ETGVTQSPTHLIKTRGQQVTLRCSSQSGHNTVSWYQQALGQGPQFIFQYYREEENGRGNFPPRFSGLQFPNYSSELNVNALELDDSALYLCASSGGAADYGYTFGSGTRLTVV.

The rearrangement links TRBV10-3 to TRBJ2-7, with 14 bases identical to TRBD2. The V and J ends lost 2 bases and 3 bases, in that order; junction bases with no gene match: 3. The CDR3 totals 16 residues. Per the germline V gene, CDR1 is ENHRY and CDR2 is SYGVKD. This CDR3 reads CAISEGTSGGLYEQYF. CDR3 bases: TGTGCCATCAGTGAGGGGACTAGCGGGGGACTCTACGAGCAGTACTTC.

This CDR3 is CASSQEGTGRNQPQHF. The CDR3 region has the DNA TGCGCCAGCAGCCAAGAGGGGACAGGGCGCAATCAGCCCCAGCATTTT. The chain carries TRBV4-1 and TRBJ1-5; TRBD1 agrees at 9 bases. Trimming cost V 0 bases and J 2 bases; bases outside gene matches: 2. Germline loops: CDR1 MGHRA, CDR2 YSYEKL. The CDR3 is 16 amino acids.

The chain carries TRBV24-1 and TRBJ1-1; the D gene is possibly TRBD1 (6 bases). Germline CDR1 and CDR2: KGHDR and SFDVKD. The ends were cut back, 5 bases at V and 1 base at J, with 10 bases in the middle. The CDR3 loop spans 14 amino acids. The DNA of the CDR3 is TGTGCCACCAGTGTTGGGGGCGGGAACACTGAAGCTTTCTTT. Protein sequence: CATSVGGGNTEAFF.

The V gene is TRBV19, the J gene TRBJ1-2; TRBD1 aligns across 8 bases. The CDR3 contains 14 residues. Germline V gene data show CDR1 as LNHDA and CDR2 as SQIVND (reference sequence). J gave up 7 bases and V 3 bases, and 7 bases lay outside the gene matches. CDR3 in DNA: TGTGCCAGTAGTATGGGTGACAGGGGTATTGGCTACACCTTC. As protein: CASSMGDRGIGYTF.

The rearrangement links TRBV5-1 to TRBJ1-5, with 9 positions matching TRBD1. The CDR3 length is 14 residues. J was trimmed by 4 bases and V by 4 bases; bases with no gene match: 3. Germline CDR1 SGHRS, CDR2 YFSETQ. CDR3 sequence: CASSVGQGNQPQHF. The CDR3 bases are TGCGCCAGCAGCGTGGGACAGGGAAATCAGCCCCAGCATTTT.

The rearrangement links TRBV19 to TRBJ1-1; the match to TRBD1 covers 11 bases. CDR1 is LNHDA, CDR2 SQIVND, per germline (reference sequence). The CDR3 length is 16 residues. V was pared by 5 bases and J by 3 bases, with 8 bases of the junction left unmatched. The CDR3 DNA is TGTGCCAGTAGTGATCCGGGACAGGGGGTTTACACTGAAGCTTTCTTT. Translating gives CASSDPGQGVYTEAFF.

The chain has TRBV6-5 and TRBJ2-5; a possible D gene is TRBD1 (6 bases). V lost 6 bases and J 2 bases, leaving 13 bases between the germline ends. Germline-derived CDR1 and CDR2 are MNHEY and SVGAGI. This CDR3 spans 14 amino acids. CDR3 coding DNA: TGTGCCAGCAGCCCCCAAGGGGGACAAGAGACCCAGTACTTC. This translates into CASSPQGGQETQYF.

The chain links TRBV6-5 to TRBJ1-2; 7 nucleotides line up with TRBD1. The V segment lost 0 bases and the J segment 2 bases; nucleotides outside the gene matches: 3. Germline V gene sequence: CDR1 MNHEY, CDR2 SVGAGI. There are 15 residues in the CDR3. The DNA for the CDR3 is TGTGCCAGCAGTTACTCGTTAGGGGGCAACTATGGCTACACCTTC. Its translation is CASSYSLGGNYGYTF.

This clone was seen once. The chain uses TRBV5-1 and TRBJ1-1; TRBD1 might be the D (5 bases). The V gene lost 4 bases and the J gene lost 6 bases, with 19 bases spanning the gap. The CDR3 consists of 15 residues. Germline V gene data show CDR1 as SGHRS and CDR2 as YFSETQ. In DNA, the CDR3 is TGCGCCAGCAGCGCCCCCGAACGGGGGGTGGCTGAAGCTTTCTTT. It codes for CASSAPERGVAEAFF.

This sequence joins TRBV7-3 and TRBJ1-1; D is possibly TRBD1 (6 bases). CDR1 is SGHTA and CDR2 is FQGTGA in the germline V gene. This CDR3 comprises 12 residues. The V end was cut by 5 bases, the J end by 5 bases, with 9 bases between. The chain's CDR3 is CASSKRGTEAFF. The CDR3 nucleotides read TGTGCCAGCAGCAAAAGGGGGACTGAAGCTTTCTTT.

This chain connects TRBV29-1 to TRBJ1-5; 7 positions match TRBD1. The germline gives CDR1 SQVTM, CDR2 ANQGSEA. CDR3 size: 17 residues. V trimming: 7 bases; J trimming: 0 bases; junction bases outside the gene matches: 15. The CDR3 nucleotides are TGCAGCGGCCAGGGGGTTAGAACCACAAATAGCAATCAGCCCCAGCATTTT. It encodes CSGQGVRTTNSNQPQHF.

V and J are TRBV6-5 and TRBJ1-1, with D possibly matching TRBD1 (5 bases). The CDR3 loop spans 15 amino acids. V lost 2 bases, J lost 5 bases, and 15 bases lay in between. CDR1 is MNHEY and CDR2 is SVGAGI in the germline V gene. The CDR3 coding sequence is TGTGCCAGCAGTTACCTGGGGGGAGTGGGGACTGAAGCTTTCTTT. Its protein product is CASSYLGGVGTEAFF.

The rearrangement joins TRBV7-6 to TRBJ2-1; 8 bases align to TRBD2. Germline assignment: CDR1 SGHVS and CDR2 FNYEAQ. The V gene end was trimmed by 2 bases and the J gene end by 3 bases; junction bases not matched to a gene: 9. CDR3 length: 17 residues. As DNA, the CDR3 is TGTGCCAGCAGCTTATTTCAGGACGGGGGGGGCTACAATGAGCAGTTCTTC. Encoded protein: CASSLFQDGGGYNEQFF.

The V and J genes are TRBV4-1 and TRBJ1-2; 7 bases match TRBD1. This CDR3 is 13 amino acids long. CDR1 is MGHRA, CDR2 YSYEKL, per germline. Trimming removed 4 bases from V and 3 bases from J; junction bases left unmatched: 2. CDR3: CASSLGTDYGYTF. The DNA for the CDR3 is TGCGCCAGCAGCCTAGGGACAGACTATGGCTACACCTTC.

The chain recombines TRBV7-9 with TRBJ1-1; D remains ambiguous. Trimming cost V 3 bases and J 7 bases, with 12 bases left between them. The CDR3 spans 13 residues. Germline V gene lookup returns CDR1 SEHNR and CDR2 FQNEAQ (reference sequence). This chain's CDR3 is CASSFSLRGEAFF. Here the CDR3 DNA reads TGTGCCAGCAGCTTTAGTCTCCGGGGTGAAGCTTTCTTT. The full variable domain, with the rest looked up from reference TRBV7-9 and TRBJ1-1, is DTGVSQNPRHKITKRGQNVTFRCDPISEHNRLYWYRQTLGQGPEFLTYFQNEAQLEKSRLLSDRFSAERPKGSFSTLEIQRTEQGDSAMYLCASSFSLRGEAFFGQGTRLTVV.

This chain joins TRBV28 and TRBJ1-5; tentative D call: TRBD1 (5 bases). The germline CDR1 and CDR2 sequences are MDHEN and SYDVKM. The CDR3 extends over 15 amino acids. V was clipped by 5 bases and J by 7 bases, with 18 bases between them. The CDR3 coding sequence is TGTGCCAGCAGTCCGCACCGGGGGGGAGGACAGCCCCAGCATTTT. It encodes CASSPHRGGGQPQHF.

Only a few counts were recorded for this clone. The chain links TRBV3-1 (or the pseudogene TRBV3-2) to TRBJ1-1; 8 bases map to TRBD1. The germline CDR1 and CDR2 sequences are LGHDT and YNNKEL (reference sequence). The CDR3 spans 13 residues. V trimming: 3 bases; J trimming: 8 bases; junction bases outside the gene matches: 5. CDR3 DNA: TGTGCCAGCAGCCATCTCAGGGGGCGGGAAGCTTTCTTT. Its translation is CASSHLRGREAFF.

This chain joins TRBV2 and TRBJ1-6; 8 bases map to TRBD1. This CDR3 has 15 residues. Trimming cost V 6 bases and J 10 bases; bases outside gene matches: 11. CDR1 is SNHLY, CDR2 FYNNEI, per germline. The CDR3 region has the DNA TGTGCCAGCAGGGACAGGGTCGTCCTTAGGTCACCCCTCCACTTT. Protein product: CASRDRVVLRSPLHF.

V usage is TRBV7-2 and J usage is TRBJ1-5; D remains unclear. Germline V gene data show CDR1 as SGHTA and CDR2 as FQGNSA. The CDR3 totals 13 residues. Trimming took 6 bases from V and 3 from J, leaving 9 bases between them. The CDR3 protein is CASSAAFNQPQHF. The CDR3 DNA reads as TGTGCCAGCAGTGCGGCTTTCAATCAGCCCCAGCATTTT.

This chain joins TRBV4-1 and TRBJ1-2; D gene ambiguous. Trimming removed 1 base from V and 0 bases from J, with 18 bases in between. The CDR3 extends over 18 amino acids. In germline, CDR1 is MGHRA, CDR2 YSYEKL. CDR3 in amino acids: CASSQAEAPTSANYGYTF. CDR3 bases: TGCGCCAGCAGCCAAGCGGAGGCACCTACTTCAGCTAACTATGGCTACACCTTC.

The V call is TRBV19, the J call TRBJ2-6; 11 bases fit TRBD2. This CDR3 is 20 amino acids long. The germline CDR1 and CDR2 sequences are LNHDA and SQIVND (reference sequence). Trimming took 1 base from V and 0 from J; bases not matched to a gene: 8. The chain's CDR3 is CASSIGITSGGFSGANVLTF. CDR3 nucleotides: TGTGCCAGTAGTATAGGAATTACTAGCGGGGGTTTCTCTGGGGCCAACGTCCTGACTTTC.

V is TRBV19 and J is TRBJ2-5; D is unresolved. The CDR3 totals 11 residues. The V gene's germline CDR1 is LNHDA and CDR2 SQIVND (reference sequence). V lost 1 base, J lost 7 bases, and 4 bases lay in between. The CDR3 reads CASSIGGTQYF. CDR3 bases: TGTGCCAGTAGTATAGGAGGGACCCAGTACTTC.

This clone was observed once. This chain joins TRBV21-1 and TRBJ1-2; the table's D call, TRBD1, has no DNA check behind it. TRBV21-1 is termed a pseudogene. The CDR3 is 16 amino acids. For the CDR3, the DNA is TGTGCCAGCAGCAATGGGGAGACAGGGCGCCCCTATGGCTACACCTTC. Residues: CASSNGETGRPYGYTF.

The chain uses TRBV7-9 and TRBJ1-4, with TRBD1 identical over 10 bases. Trimming at V came to 4 bases and at J to 11 bases, leaving 4 bases not matched to a gene. The CDR3 loop spans 13 amino acids. The germline V gene has CDR1 SEHNR and CDR2 FQNEAQ (reference sequence). The CDR3 spells CASSSGQGGKLFF. The CDR3 bases are TGTGCCAGCAGCTCTGGACAGGGGGGGAAACTGTTTTTT.

The chain uses TRBV24-1 and TRBJ1-1; TRBD1 aligns across 8 bases. The trim removed 8 bases at V and 1 base at J, leaving 8 bases unmatched. Germline loops: CDR1 KGHDR, CDR2 SFDVKD. The CDR3 totals 15 residues. CDR3 nucleotides: TGTGCCACCACACAAGCCGGGACAGGGAACACTGAAGCTTTCTTT. It yields the protein CATTQAGTGNTEAFF.

This clone was counted a few times. The rearrangement joins TRBV12-5 to TRBJ1-2; the D gene is possibly TRBD1 (6 bases). Germline-derived CDR1 and CDR2 are LGHNT and FRNRAP. V was shortened by 4 bases and J by 7 bases, with 13 bases between the two germline ends. The CDR3 runs to 13 residues. CDR3 amino acids: CASGSTGPSGYTF. The DNA of the CDR3 is TGTGCTAGTGGTTCCACAGGGCCAAGTGGCTACACCTTC.

This chain links TRBV7-9 with TRBJ2-3; 8 bases align to TRBD2. Per germline, CDR1 SEHNR and CDR2 FQNEAQ (reference sequence). CDR3 size: 14 residues. V lost 10 bases, J lost 0 bases, and 6 bases stayed unmatched. DNA for the CDR3: TGTGCCACCGAGCGGGGGACTAGCACAGATACGCAGTATTTT. This sequence encodes CATERGTSTDTQYF.